This T cell receptor (beta chain) came from a study of shared clonotypes between healthy human individuals. As to this clone: Its antigen is as yet unknown.

Broader study findings: Shared clonotypes: 4.5% to 6.5% naive CD4, around 3.5% naive CD8, around 2.2% memory CD4, 0.4% memory CD8. Relative to clonotypes present in all four donors, those not shared had lower generation probabilities. Estimated richness was generally greater in naive than memory subsets.

Germline-derived CDR1 and CDR2 are LNHNV and YYDKDF (reference sequence). Deletions cut 8 bases from V and 5 bases from J, with 12 bases between. The CDR3 contains 13 residues. Sorted subsets were amplified in replicate PCRs using approximately 0.2 ug DNA, some 31,000 T cell genomes. The repertoire was sequenced with immunoSEQ multiplex PCR; TCRdb's copy has only in-frame clones and lacks some. The table records about 2.1 million clones, approximately 94% of them present only once. Positively selected for CCR7, the CD45RO-negative cells used as naive CD8 cells excluded terminally differentiated effector memory CD45RA+ cells.

V is TRBV15 and J is TRBJ1-4; D is possibly TRBD1 (5 bases). Source material: naive CD8+ T cells from PBMCs. The receptor comes from a man between 18 and 29 years old in good health. Some clones in this sample may be carry-over from other donors' samples. CDR3 DNA: TGTGCCACCCGCCGGGACTCAAATGAAAAACTGTTTTTT. Residues: CATRRDSNEKLFF.